This T cell receptor (beta chain) was identified during a study of T cell repertoires in cytomegalovirus infection. TCRdb analysed the reads with MiXCR anew, one entry per CDR3 protein. The profile shows 270,000 or so distinct CDR3 sequences, approximately 15% of them singletons. Germline CDR1 reads SGHTA; CDR2 reads FQGNSA. V shed 8 bases and J shed 8 bases, with 9 bases lying between them. This CDR3 has 10 amino acids. As regards this clonotype: This may be a read error: a much more frequent sequence differs by one nucleotide.

The chain has TRBV7-2 and TRBJ1-2, with D unresolved. The clonotype was recovered from a human donor in good health (CMV status not recorded). Some clones in this sample may be carry-over from other donors' samples. Sequenced material: CD8+ T cells from PBMCs. The CDR3 DNA follows: TGTGCCAGCGGCCAAGGGGGCTACACCTTC. Its translation is CASGQGGYTF.